This TCR beta chain was captured in a study of blood T cells in healthy people across ages. Broader study findings: Fewer expanded clones and more diversity marked long-lived versus aged donors. The study could not conclusively compare naive and antigen-experienced cells, given its unsorted PBMCs.

Through a sample-barcoded 5' primer and a J-beta primer mix, a second PCR was run for 7 to 11 cycles. A single record per CDR3 protein comes from TCRdb applying MiXCR to the 5' RACE reads. This table holds roughly 650,000 distinct CDR3 sequences, 32% found once. This clonotype was observed a handful of times. Antigen unknown. V lost 4 bases to trimming and J lost 6 bases; unmatched junction nucleotides: 8. Germline V gene data show CDR1 as SGHRS and CDR2 as YFSETQ. The CDR3 contains 15 residues. V usage is TRBV5-1 and J usage is TRBJ2-2, with 8 bases identical to TRBD1. The source of this sequence is a woman of 80 years or more in good health. Sequenced: blood. CDR3 protein: CASSADRGTAGELFF. The CDR3 nucleotides read TGCGCCAGCAGCGCCGACAGGGGAACGGCCGGGGAGCTGTTTTTT. Full variable domain (remainder filled in from reference TRBV5-1 and TRBJ2-2): KAGVTQTPRYLIKTRGQQVTLSCSPISGHRSVSWYQQTPGQGLQFLFEYFSETQRNKGNFPGRFSGRQFSNSRSEMNVSTLELGDSALYLCASSADRGTAGELFFGEGSRLTVL.